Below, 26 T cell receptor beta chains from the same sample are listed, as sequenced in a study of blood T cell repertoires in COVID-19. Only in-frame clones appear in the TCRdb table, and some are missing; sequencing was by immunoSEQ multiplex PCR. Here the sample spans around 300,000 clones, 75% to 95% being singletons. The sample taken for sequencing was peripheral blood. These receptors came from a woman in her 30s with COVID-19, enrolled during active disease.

The CDR3 protein is CASSLLRGRAGELFF. CDR3 nucleotide sequence: TGTGCCAGCAGTCTCCTCCGGGGGAGAGCCGGGGAGCTGTTTTTT. This chain links TRBV2 with TRBJ2-2, with D perhaps matching TRBD2 (6 bases). CDR3 length: 15 amino acids. Trimming took 5 bases from V and 6 from J, leaving 16 bases between them. Looked up from germline, CDR1 is SNHLY and CDR2 is FYNNEI.

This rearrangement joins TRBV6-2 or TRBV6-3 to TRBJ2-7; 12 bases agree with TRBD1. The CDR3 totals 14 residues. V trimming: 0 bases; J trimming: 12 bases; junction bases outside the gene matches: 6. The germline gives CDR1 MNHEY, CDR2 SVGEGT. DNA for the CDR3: TGTGCCAGCAGTTACTCGCCGGGACAGGGGGCGCGGTACTTC. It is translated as CASSYSPGQGARYF.

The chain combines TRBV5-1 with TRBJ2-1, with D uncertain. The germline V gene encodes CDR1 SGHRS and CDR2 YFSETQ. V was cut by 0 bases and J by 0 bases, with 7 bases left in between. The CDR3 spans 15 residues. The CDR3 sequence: CASSLGFSSYNEQFF. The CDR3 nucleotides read TGCGCCAGCAGCTTGGGCTTTAGCTCCTACAATGAGCAGTTCTTC. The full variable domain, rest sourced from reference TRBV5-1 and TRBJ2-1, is KAGVTQTPRYLIKTRGQQVTLSCSPISGHRSVSWYQQTPGQGLQFLFEYFSETQRNKGNFPGRFSGRQFSNSRSEMNVSTLELGDSALYLCASSLGFSSYNEQFFGPGTRLTVL.

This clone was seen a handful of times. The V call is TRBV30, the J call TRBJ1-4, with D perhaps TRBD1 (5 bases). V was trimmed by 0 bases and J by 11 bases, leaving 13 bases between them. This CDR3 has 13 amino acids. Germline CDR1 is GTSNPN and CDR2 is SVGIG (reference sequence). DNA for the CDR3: TGTGCCTGGAGTGTTGGGGGGGTAAGGAAACTGTTTTTT. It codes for CAWSVGGVRKLFF.

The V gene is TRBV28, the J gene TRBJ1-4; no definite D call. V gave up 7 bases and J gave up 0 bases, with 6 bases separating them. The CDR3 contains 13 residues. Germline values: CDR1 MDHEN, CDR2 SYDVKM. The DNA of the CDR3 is TGTGCCAGCACACAGTCAACTAATGAAAAACTGTTTTTT. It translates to CASTQSTNEKLFF.

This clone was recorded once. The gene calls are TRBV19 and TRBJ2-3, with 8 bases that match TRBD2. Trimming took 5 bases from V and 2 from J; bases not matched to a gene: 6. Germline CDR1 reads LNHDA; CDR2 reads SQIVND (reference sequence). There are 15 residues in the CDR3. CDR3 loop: CASSGVAGSTDTQYF. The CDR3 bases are TGTGCCAGTAGTGGGGTAGCGGGATCCACAGATACGCAGTATTTT.

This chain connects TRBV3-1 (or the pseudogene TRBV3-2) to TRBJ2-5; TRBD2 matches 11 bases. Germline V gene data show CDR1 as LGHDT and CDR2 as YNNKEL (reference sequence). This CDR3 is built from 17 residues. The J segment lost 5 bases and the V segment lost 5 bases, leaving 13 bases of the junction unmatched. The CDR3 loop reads CASSIRIAGGPRETQYF. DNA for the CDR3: TGTGCCAGCAGCATAAGAATAGCGGGAGGGCCGCGGGAGACCCAGTACTTC.

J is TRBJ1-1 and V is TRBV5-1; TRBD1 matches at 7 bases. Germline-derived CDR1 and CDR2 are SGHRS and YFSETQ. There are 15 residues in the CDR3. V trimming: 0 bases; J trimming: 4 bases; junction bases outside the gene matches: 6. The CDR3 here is CASSLDGQGGTEAFF. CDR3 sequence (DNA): TGCGCCAGCAGCTTGGATGGCCAGGGGGGCACTGAAGCTTTCTTT.

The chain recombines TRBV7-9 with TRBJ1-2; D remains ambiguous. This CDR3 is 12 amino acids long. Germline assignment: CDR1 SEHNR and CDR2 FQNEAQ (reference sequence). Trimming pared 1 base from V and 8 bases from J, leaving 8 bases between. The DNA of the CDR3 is TGTGCCAGCAGCTTAGGCAGAGGGGGCTACACCTTC. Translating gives CASSLGRGGYTF.

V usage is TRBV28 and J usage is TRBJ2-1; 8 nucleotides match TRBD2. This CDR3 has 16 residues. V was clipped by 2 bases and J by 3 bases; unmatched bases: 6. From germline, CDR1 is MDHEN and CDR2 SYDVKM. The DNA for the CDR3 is TGTGCCAGCAGTTTAACGGTGAGCGGGGGCTACAATGAGCAGTTCTTC. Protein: CASSLTVSGGYNEQFF.

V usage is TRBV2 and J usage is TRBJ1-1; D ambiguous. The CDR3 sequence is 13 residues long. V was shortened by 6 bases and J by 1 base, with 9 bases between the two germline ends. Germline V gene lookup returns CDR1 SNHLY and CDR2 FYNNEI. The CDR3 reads CASRRLGNTEAFF. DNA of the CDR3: TGTGCCAGCAGACGTCTCGGGAACACTGAAGCTTTCTTT.

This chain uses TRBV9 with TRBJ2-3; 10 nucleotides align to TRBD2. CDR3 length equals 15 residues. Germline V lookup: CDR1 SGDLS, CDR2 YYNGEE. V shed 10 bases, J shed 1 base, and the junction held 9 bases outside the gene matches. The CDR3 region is CAGSTGTSGTDTQYF. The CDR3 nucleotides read TGTGCCGGGTCAACCGGGACTAGCGGCACAGATACGCAGTATTTT.

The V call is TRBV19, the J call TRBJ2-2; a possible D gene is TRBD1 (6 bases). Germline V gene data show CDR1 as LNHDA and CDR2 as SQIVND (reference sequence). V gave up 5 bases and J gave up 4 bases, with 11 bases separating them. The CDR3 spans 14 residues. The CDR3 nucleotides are TGTGCCAGTAGTTCACAGGGTGGCACCGGGGAGCTGTTTTTT. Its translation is CASSSQGGTGELFF.

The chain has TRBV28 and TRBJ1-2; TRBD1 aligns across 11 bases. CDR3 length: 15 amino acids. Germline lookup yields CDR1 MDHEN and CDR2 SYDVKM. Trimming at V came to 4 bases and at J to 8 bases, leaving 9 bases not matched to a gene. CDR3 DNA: TGTGCCAGCAGTTCAGGACAGGGGGCGGCTCGGGGCTACACCTTC. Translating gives CASSSGQGAARGYTF.

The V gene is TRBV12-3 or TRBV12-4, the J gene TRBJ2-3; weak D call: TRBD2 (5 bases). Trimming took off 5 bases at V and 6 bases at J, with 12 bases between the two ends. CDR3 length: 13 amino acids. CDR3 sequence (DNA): TGTGCCAGCAGTCAAGAGGGCAGGGATACGCAGTATTTT. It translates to CASSQEGRDTQYF.

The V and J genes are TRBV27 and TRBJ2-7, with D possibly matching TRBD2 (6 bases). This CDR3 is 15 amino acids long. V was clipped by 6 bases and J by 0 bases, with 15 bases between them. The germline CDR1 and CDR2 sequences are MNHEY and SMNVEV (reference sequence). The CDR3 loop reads CASRYGSGGSYEQYF. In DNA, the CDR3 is TGTGCCAGCAGGTACGGGTCCGGGGGCTCCTACGAGCAGTACTTC.

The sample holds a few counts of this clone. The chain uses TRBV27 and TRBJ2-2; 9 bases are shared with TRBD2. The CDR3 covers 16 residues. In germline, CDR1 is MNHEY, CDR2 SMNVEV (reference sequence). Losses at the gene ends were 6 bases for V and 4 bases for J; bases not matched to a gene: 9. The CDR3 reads CASSLKAGGSTGELFF. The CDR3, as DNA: TGTGCCAGCAGCCTAAAAGCGGGAGGTAGCACCGGGGAGCTGTTTTTT.

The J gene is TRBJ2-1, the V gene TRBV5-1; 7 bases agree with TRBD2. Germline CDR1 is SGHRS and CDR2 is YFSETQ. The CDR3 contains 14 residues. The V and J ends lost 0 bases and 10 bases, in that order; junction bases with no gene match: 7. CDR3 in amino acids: CASSLEVSGWEQFF. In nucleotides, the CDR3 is TGCGCCAGCAGCTTGGAAGTTAGCGGGTGGGAGCAGTTCTTC.

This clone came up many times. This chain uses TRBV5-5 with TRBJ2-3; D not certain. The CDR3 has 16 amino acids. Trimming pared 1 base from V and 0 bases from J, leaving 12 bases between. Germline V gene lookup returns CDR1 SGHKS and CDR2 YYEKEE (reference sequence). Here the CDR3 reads CASSLMARSSTDTQYF. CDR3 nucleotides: TGTGCCAGCAGCTTGATGGCTAGATCTAGCACAGATACGCAGTATTTT.

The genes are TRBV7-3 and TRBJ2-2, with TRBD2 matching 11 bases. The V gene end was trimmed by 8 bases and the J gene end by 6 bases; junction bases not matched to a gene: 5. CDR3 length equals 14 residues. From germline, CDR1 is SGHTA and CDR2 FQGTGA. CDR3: CASRIAGGPGELFF. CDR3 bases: TGTGCCAGCCGAATAGCGGGAGGGCCCGGGGAGCTGTTTTTT.

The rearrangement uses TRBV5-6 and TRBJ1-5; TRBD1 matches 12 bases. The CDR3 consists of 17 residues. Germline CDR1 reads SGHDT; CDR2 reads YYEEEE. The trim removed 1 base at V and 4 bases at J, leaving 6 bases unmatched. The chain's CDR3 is CASSLQGTGGFNQPQHF. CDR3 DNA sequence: TGTGCCAGCAGCTTGCAGGGGACAGGGGGCTTTAATCAGCCCCAGCATTTT. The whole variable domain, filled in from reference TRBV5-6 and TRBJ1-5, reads DAGVTQSPTHLIKTRGQQVTLRCSPKSGHDTVSWYQQALGQGPQFIFQYYEEEERQRGNFPDRFSGHQFPNYSSELNVNALLLGDSALYLCASSLQGTGGFNQPQHFGDGTRLSIL.

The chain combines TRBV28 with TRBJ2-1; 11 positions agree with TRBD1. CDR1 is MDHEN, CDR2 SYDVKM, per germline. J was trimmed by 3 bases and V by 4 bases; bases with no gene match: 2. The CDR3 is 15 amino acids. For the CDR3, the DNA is TGTGCCAGCAGTTGGGACAGGGGGTTCTACAATGAGCAGTTCTTC. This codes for CASSWDRGFYNEQFF. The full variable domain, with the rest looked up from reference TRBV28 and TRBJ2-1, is DVKVTQSSRYLVKRTGEKVFLECVQDMDHENMFWYRQDPGLGLRLIYFSYDVKMKEKGDIPEGYSVSREKKERFSLILESASTNQTSMYLCASSWDRGFYNEQFFGPGTRLTVL.

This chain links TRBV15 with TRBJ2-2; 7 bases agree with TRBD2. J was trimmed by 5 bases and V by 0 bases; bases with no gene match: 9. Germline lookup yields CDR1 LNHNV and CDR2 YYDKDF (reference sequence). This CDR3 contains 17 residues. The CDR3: CATSRDRVAGETGELFF. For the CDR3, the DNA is TGTGCCACCAGCAGAGATAGGGTGGCGGGAGAAACCGGGGAGCTGTTTTTT.

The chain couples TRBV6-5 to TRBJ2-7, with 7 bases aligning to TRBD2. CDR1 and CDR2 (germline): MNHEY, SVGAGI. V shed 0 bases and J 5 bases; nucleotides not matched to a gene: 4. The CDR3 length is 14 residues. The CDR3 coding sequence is TGTGCCAGCAGTTACTCGGGAGGGACCCACGAGCAGTACTTC. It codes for CASSYSGGTHEQYF.

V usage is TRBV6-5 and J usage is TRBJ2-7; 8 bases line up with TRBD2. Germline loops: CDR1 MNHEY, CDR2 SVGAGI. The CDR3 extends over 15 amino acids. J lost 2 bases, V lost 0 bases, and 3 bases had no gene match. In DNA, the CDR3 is TGTGCCAGCAGTTACTCCTTAGCGGGAACCTACGAGCAGTACTTC. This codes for CASSYSLAGTYEQYF.

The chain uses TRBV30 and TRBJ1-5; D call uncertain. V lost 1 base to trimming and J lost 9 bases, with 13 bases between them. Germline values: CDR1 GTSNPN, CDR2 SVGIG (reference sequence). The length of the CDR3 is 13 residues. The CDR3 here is CAWSGMLGGPQHF. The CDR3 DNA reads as TGTGCCTGGAGTGGTATGTTAGGCGGGCCCCAGCATTTT.